This T cell receptor (beta chain) was identified during a study of prognosis after radiotherapy for stage I lung cancer. Study in general: The study deemed all of its non-small cell lung cancer patients medically inoperable. SBRT radiotherapy used 3 to 5 fractions and a biologically effective dose of at least 100 Gy.

Genomic DNA served as the source from which two-round multiplex PCR generated TCR beta CDR3 amplicons. First-round PCR amplification was performed with primers specific to each TRBV and TRBJ gene. TCRdb redid the calling of the multiplex PCR reads with MiXCR, one entry per CDR3 protein. The table lists 30,000 to 40,000 distinct CDR3 sequences, less than 25% of them singletons. The CDR3 is made up of 15 amino acids. Unmatched junction bases numbered 2, after V lost 2 bases and J lost 1 base. The sequence came from a donor aged 50 or older with non-small cell lung cancer. The chain employs TRBV12-3 or TRBV12-4 and TRBJ1-1; 9 bases fit TRBD1. The sample was PBMCs, taken before or after stereotactic body radiation therapy (not recorded which). In DNA, the CDR3 is TGTGCCAGCAGTTTAAGGACAGGGGCGAACACTGAAGCTTTCTTT. Amino acid sequence: CASSLRTGANTEAFF.